These 20 T cell receptor beta chains came from one sample sequenced in a study of blood T cell repertoires in COVID-19. TCRdb keeps only in-frame clones here, not all; method: immunoSEQ multiplex PCR. Of around 250,000 clones in the sample, about 86% were seen once. The sequencing sample was made of peripheral blood. The receptors derive from a man between 40 and 49 years old with active or convalescent COVID-19.

V is TRBV7-9 and J is TRBJ1-3; D gene uncertain. The germline gives CDR1 SEHNR, CDR2 FQNEAQ (reference sequence). There are 15 residues in the CDR3. Deletions cut 1 base from V and 4 bases from J, with 11 bases between. CDR3 nucleotides: TGTGCCAGCAGCTTAGGTGAGGGATTCGGAAACACCATATATTTT. This gives the protein CASSLGEGFGNTIYF.

This rearrangement joins TRBV5-1 to TRBJ2-7, with 9 bases that match TRBD1. Germline loops: CDR1 SGHRS, CDR2 YFSETQ. The length of the CDR3 is 14 residues. The J segment lost 5 bases and the V segment lost 3 bases, leaving 6 bases of the junction unmatched. CDR3 sequence (DNA): TGCGCCAGCAGCTCAGGGACAGGGTTCAACGAGCAGTACTTC. It translates to CASSSGTGFNEQYF.

This CDR3 is CASSLAIGAGSYEQYF. CDR3 sequence (DNA): TGTGCCAGCAGCCTAGCGATAGGGGCAGGGTCCTACGAGCAGTACTTC. The chain recombines TRBV11-3 with TRBJ2-7; TRBD2 is a possible D gene (6 bases). The V and J ends lost 5 bases and 1 base respectively, with 18 bases between them. The germline V gene has CDR1 SGHNT and CDR2 YENEEA. The CDR3 loop spans 16 amino acids.

Of note for this clone: At one of its ends the junction is not consistent with the germline gene, which may arise from a read error. The genes are TRBV13 and TRBJ1-1; D may be TRBD1 (6 bases). This CDR3 has 16 residues. Germline values: CDR1 PRHDT, CDR2 FYEKMQ (reference sequence). CDR3 nucleotides: TGTGCCAGCAGCTTATATAGGGGGGGATTGAAGACTGAAGCTTTCTTT. Amino acid sequence: CASSLYRGGLKTEAFF.

The chain links TRBV30 to TRBJ1-1; TRBD1 is a possible D gene (6 bases). This CDR3 has 13 residues. CDR1 and CDR2 (germline): GTSNPN, SVGIG (reference sequence). V lost 3 bases to trimming and J lost 3 bases, with 11 bases between them. The CDR3 DNA is TGTGCCTGGAGGTCCAGGGGTCACACTGAAGCTTTCTTT. Residues: CAWRSRGHTEAFF.

The rearrangement uses TRBV19 and TRBJ2-3; 7 bases match TRBD2. Trimming took 3 bases from V and 1 from J; bases not matched to a gene: 10. This CDR3 has 17 amino acids. Germline loops: CDR1 LNHDA, CDR2 SQIVND (reference sequence). DNA for the CDR3: TGTGCCAGTAGTATCCTCTCGGGGCTAGCGGGCACAGATACGCAGTATTTT. Translating it yields CASSILSGLAGTDTQYF. The full variable domain, its missing parts supplied by reference TRBV19 and TRBJ2-3, is DGGITQSPKYLFRKEGQNVTLSCEQNLNHDAMYWYRQDPGQGLRLIYYSQIVNDFQKGDIAEGYSVSREKKESFPLTVTSAQKNPTAFYLCASSILSGLAGTDTQYFGPGTRLTVL.

This clone was observed a few times. The V call is TRBV29-1, the J call TRBJ1-5, with D possibly matching TRBD1 (5 bases). The germline V gene encodes CDR1 SQVTM and CDR2 ANQGSEA. V was clipped by 5 bases and J by 6 bases, with 14 bases between them. CDR3 length: 13 amino acids. The CDR3 DNA sequence: TGCAGCGTTTACGACAGTCCCGGTCAGCCCCAGCATTTT. Translating gives CSVYDSPGQPQHF.

The genes are TRBV3-1 (or the pseudogene TRBV3-2) and TRBJ2-2; D is unresolved. Deletions cut 1 base from V and 3 bases from J, with 9 bases between. CDR1 and CDR2 from the germline V gene are LGHDT and YNNKEL (reference sequence). The CDR3 has 15 residues. This chain's CDR3 is CASSQAMRHTGELFF. The CDR3 coding sequence is TGTGCCAGCAGCCAAGCTATGAGGCACACCGGGGAGCTGTTTTTT.

This chain joins TRBV3-1 (or the pseudogene TRBV3-2) and TRBJ1-1; 9 nucleotides match TRBD1. The length of the CDR3 is 15 residues. Germline V gene data show CDR1 as LGHDT and CDR2 as YNNKEL (reference sequence). V dropped 0 bases and J dropped 5; count of bases not matched to a gene: 4. The CDR3 is CASSQDSGQGTEAFF. The CDR3, as DNA: TGTGCCAGCAGCCAAGATAGCGGACAGGGGACTGAAGCTTTCTTT.

V usage is TRBV4-1 and J usage is TRBJ1-6, with 8 bases that match TRBD1. From germline, CDR1 is MGHRA and CDR2 YSYEKL. The CDR3 loop spans 16 amino acids. The V and J ends lost 4 bases and 4 bases, in that order; junction bases with no gene match: 6. The CDR3 DNA sequence: TGCGCCAGCAGCCTCATGACAGGGGTTTATAATTCACCCCTCCACTTT. Translated, it gives CASSLMTGVYNSPLHF.

The chain is built from TRBV18 and TRBJ2-7, with D tentatively TRBD2 (6 bases). V lost 3 bases, J lost 3 bases, and 12 bases lay in between. Germline CDR1 is KGHSH and CDR2 is LQKENI. The CDR3 has 14 residues. CDR3 DNA: TGTGCCAGCTCACCGGGACTTAGACGCTACGAGCAGTACTTC. Its translation: CASSPGLRRYEQYF.

The chain combines TRBV12-3 or TRBV12-4 with TRBJ1-2; possible D gene TRBD1, 6 bases. This CDR3 is 13 amino acids long. V shed 5 bases and J shed 5 bases, with 12 bases lying between them. The CDR3 DNA is TGTGCCAGCAGTAGACAGGCGAATTATGGCTACACCTTC. Translating it yields CASSRQANYGYTF.

This rearrangement joins TRBV19 to TRBJ1-1, with 7 bases aligning to TRBD1. With 1 base clipped from V and 5 bases from J, the junction kept 7 bases outside the gene matches. This CDR3 comprises 15 residues. Germline V CDR1 and CDR2: LNHDA, SQIVND (reference sequence). Here the CDR3 DNA reads TGTGCCAGTAGTATAGCAAGGACAGGCAGGACTGAAGCTTTCTTT. This gives the protein CASSIARTGRTEAFF.

The CDR3 reads CATSSGQGRGQPQHF. The CDR3 DNA follows: TGTGCCACCTCGTCGGGACAGGGTCGGGGTCAGCCCCAGCATTTT. The chain uses TRBV24-1 and TRBJ1-5; 9 bases match TRBD1. Unmatched junction bases numbered 11, after V lost 9 bases and J lost 6 bases. From germline, CDR1 is KGHDR and CDR2 SFDVKD. The CDR3 totals 15 residues.

The genes are TRBV18 and TRBJ2-7, with TRBD1 matching 8 bases. The germline gives CDR1 KGHSH, CDR2 LQKENI. V trimming: 3 bases; J trimming: 1 base; junction bases outside the gene matches: 8. The CDR3 consists of 16 residues. CDR3 amino acids: CASSPAGQGGSYEQYF. DNA of the CDR3: TGTGCCAGCTCACCGGCCGGACAGGGCGGTTCCTACGAGCAGTACTTC.

The CDR3 nucleotides are TGTGCCAGTAGTATAGCCCCGGGACTAGCGGGACAAGAGACCCAGTACTTC. Translated, it gives CASSIAPGLAGQETQYF. The chain combines TRBV19 with TRBJ2-5, with 13 bases that match TRBD2. Per the germline V gene, CDR1 is LNHDA and CDR2 is SQIVND (reference sequence). The V and J ends lost 1 base and 2 bases, in that order; junction bases with no gene match: 4. The CDR3 loop spans 17 amino acids.

V is TRBV6-5 and J is TRBJ2-5, with D possibly matching TRBD1 (6 bases). Trimming took 7 bases from V and 1 from J, leaving 13 bases between them. Germline CDR1 MNHEY, CDR2 SVGAGI. The CDR3 loop spans 14 amino acids. For the CDR3, the DNA is TGTGCCAGCAACCGGGACATACCCCAAGAGACCCAGTACTTC. It codes for CASNRDIPQETQYF.

The chain joins TRBV29-1 to TRBJ2-7, with TRBD1 matching over 8 bases. V was pared by 3 bases and J by 3 bases, with 7 bases of the junction left unmatched. Germline V CDR1 and CDR2: SQVTM, ANQGSEA. The CDR3 is 14 amino acids. Here the CDR3 DNA reads TGCAGCGTTGATTCCGGACAGGGATACTACGAGCAGTACTTC. Translated, it gives CSVDSGQGYYEQYF.

The chain is built from TRBV6-5 and TRBJ1-4; no clear D gene. V dropped 4 bases and J dropped 8 bases, with 14 bases sitting between them. Germline V lookup: CDR1 MNHEY, CDR2 SVGAGI. This CDR3 region has 14 residues. The CDR3 spells CASSFKGGREKLFF. Here the CDR3 DNA reads TGTGCCAGCAGTTTTAAGGGTGGGAGGGAAAAACTGTTTTTT.

This clone was observed a handful of times. The chain employs TRBV24-1 and TRBJ2-5; TRBD2 aligns across 8 bases. This CDR3 has 17 residues. Germline V CDR1 and CDR2: KGHDR, SFDVKD. Trimming took 4 bases from V and 4 from J; bases not matched to a gene: 13. The CDR3 coding sequence is TGTGCCACCAGTGACCCCGGTTGGGTAGCGGGGATAGAGACCCAGTACTTC. As protein: CATSDPGWVAGIETQYF.